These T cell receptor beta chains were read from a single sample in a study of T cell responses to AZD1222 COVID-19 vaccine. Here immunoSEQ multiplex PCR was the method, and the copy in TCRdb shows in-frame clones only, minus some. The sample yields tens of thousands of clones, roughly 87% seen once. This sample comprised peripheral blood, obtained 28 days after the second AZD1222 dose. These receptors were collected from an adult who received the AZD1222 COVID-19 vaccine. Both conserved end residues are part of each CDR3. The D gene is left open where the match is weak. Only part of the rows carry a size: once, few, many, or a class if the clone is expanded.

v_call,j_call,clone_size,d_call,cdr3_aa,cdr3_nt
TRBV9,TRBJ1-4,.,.,CASGPGGATNEKLFF,TGTGCCAGCGGCCCAGGAGGCGCAACTAATGAAAAACTGTTTTTT
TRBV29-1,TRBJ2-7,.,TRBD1,CSGRTGGREQYF,TGCAGCGGGAGGACAGGGGGACGCGAGCAGTACTTC
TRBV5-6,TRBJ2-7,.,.,CASSLVGQGGEQYF,TGTGCCAGCAGCTTGGTAGGGCAGGGCGGCGAGCAGTACTTC
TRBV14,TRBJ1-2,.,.,CASSRGSGRQQGYTF,TGTGCCAGCAGCCGCGGAAGTGGAAGACAGCAGGGCTACACCTTC
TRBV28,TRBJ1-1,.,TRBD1,CASRGQEVQSGGAFF,TGTGCCAGCAGGGGACAGGAGGTCCAGTCAGGGGGAGCTTTCTTT
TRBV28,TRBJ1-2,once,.,CASSGNYGYTF,TGTGCCAGCAGTGGCAACTATGGCTACACCTTC
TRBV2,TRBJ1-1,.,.,CASSESGSGGTEAFF,TGTGCCAGCAGTGAGTCAGGGTCGGGGGGCACTGAAGCTTTCTTT
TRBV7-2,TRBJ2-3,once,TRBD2,CASSPRAGLAGNTDTQYF,TGTGCCAGCAGCCCACGGGCGGGACTAGCGGGAAACACAGATACGCAGTATTTT
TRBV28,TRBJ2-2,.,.,CASRGNSNTGELFF,TGTGCCAGCAGGGGAAACTCGAACACCGGGGAGCTGTTTTTT
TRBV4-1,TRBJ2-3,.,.,CASSQDPPLAPLDTQYF,TGCGCCAGCAGCCAAGATCCCCCTCTAGCCCCTCTTGATACGCAGTATTTT
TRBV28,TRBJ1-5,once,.,CASSLRDYSNQPQHF,TGTGCCAGCAGTTTAAGGGACTATAGCAATCAGCCCCAGCATTTT
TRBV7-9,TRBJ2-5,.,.,CASSFQQTGKETQYF,TGTGCCAGCAGCTTCCAGCAAACAGGGAAAGAGACCCAGTACTTC
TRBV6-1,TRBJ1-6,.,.,CASSRGTLYNSPLHF,TGTGCCAGCAGTCGCGGGACTCTTTATAATTCACCCCTCCACTTT
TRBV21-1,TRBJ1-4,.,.,CASSKWRRGGEKLFF,TGTGCCAGCAGCAAATGGCGGAGGGGAGGGGAAAAACTGTTTTTT
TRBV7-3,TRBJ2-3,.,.,CASSPDGLTDTQYF,TGTGCCAGCAGCCCCGATGGCCTAACAGATACGCAGTATTTT
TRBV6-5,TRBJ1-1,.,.,CASTRAENTEAFF,TGTGCCAGCACAAGGGCAGAGAACACTGAAGCTTTCTTT
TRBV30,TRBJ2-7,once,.,CAWSGVGTGVYEQYF,TGTGCCTGGAGTGGGGTGGGGACGGGGGTCTACGAGCAGTACTTC
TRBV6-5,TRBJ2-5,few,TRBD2,CASSYLTSGGRETQYF,TGTGCCAGCAGTTACTTGACTAGCGGGGGACGGGAGACCCAGTACTTC
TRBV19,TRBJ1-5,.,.,CASSNQGTNQPQHF,TGTGCCAGTAGTAATCAGGGGACCAATCAGCCCCAGCATTTT
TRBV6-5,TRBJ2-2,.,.,CASARVDANTGELFF,TGTGCCAGCGCGAGGGTGGACGCGAACACCGGGGAGCTGTTTTTT
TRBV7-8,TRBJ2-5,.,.,CASSPLGSHQETQYF,TGTGCCAGCAGTCCCCTAGGCAGCCACCAAGAGACCCAGTACTTC
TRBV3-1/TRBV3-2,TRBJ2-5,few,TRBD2,CASGPTPLAGGLAKETQYF,TGTGCCAGCGGCCCGACTCCACTAGCGGGAGGACTGGCTAAAGAGACCCAGTACTTC
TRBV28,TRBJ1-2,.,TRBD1,CASSLQGARGYTF,TGTGCCAGCAGTTTGCAGGGGGCGCGGGGCTACACCTTC
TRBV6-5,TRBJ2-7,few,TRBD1,CASRQGTAWGDEQYF,TGTGCCAGCAGACAGGGGACGGCTTGGGGAGACGAGCAGTACTTC
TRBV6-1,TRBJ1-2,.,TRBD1,CASSADRVGANYGYTF,TGTGCCAGCAGTGCAGACAGGGTGGGGGCTAACTATGGCTACACCTTC
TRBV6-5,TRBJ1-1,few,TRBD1,CASSHRDRNTEAFF,TGTGCCAGCAGCCACCGGGACAGGAACACTGAAGCTTTCTTT
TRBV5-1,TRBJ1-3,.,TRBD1,CASSEGQGKLTSGNTIYF,TGCGCCAGCAGCGAGGGACAGGGGAAGCTCACCTCTGGAAACACCATATATTTT
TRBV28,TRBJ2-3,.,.,CASLSPHIPSTDTQYF,TGTGCCAGCCTCTCCCCCCACATTCCTAGCACAGATACGCAGTATTTT
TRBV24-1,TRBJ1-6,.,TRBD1,CATSPGTGHNSPLHF,TGTGCCACCAGTCCGGGGACAGGGCACAATTCACCCCTCCACTTT
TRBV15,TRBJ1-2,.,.,CATSRGGGYGYTF,TGTGCCACCAGCAGAGGAGGGGGATATGGCTACACCTTC
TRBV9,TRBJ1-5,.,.,CASSLGRTNQPQHF,TGTGCCAGCAGCCTCGGGCGTACTAATCAGCCCCAGCATTTT
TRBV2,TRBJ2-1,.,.,CASNPHTSRNEQFF,TGTGCCAGCAACCCTCATACTAGCCGCAATGAGCAGTTCTTC
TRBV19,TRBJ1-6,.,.,CASTWTGQGFSPLHF,TGTGCCAGTACCTGGACCGGGCAGGGATTTTCACCCCTCCACTTT
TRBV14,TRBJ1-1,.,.,CASRGGGFFAEAFF,TGTGCCAGCAGGGGTGGAGGGTTTTTCGCTGAAGCTTTCTTT